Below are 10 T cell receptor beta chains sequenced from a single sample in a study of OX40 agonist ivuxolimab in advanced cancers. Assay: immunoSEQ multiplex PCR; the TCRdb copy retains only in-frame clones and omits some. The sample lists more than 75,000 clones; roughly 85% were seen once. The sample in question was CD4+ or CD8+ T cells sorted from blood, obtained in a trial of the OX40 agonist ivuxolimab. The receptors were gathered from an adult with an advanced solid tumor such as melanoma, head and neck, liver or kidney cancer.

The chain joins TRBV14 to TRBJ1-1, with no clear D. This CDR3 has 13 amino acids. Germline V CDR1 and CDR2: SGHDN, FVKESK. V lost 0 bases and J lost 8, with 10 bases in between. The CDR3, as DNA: TGTGCCAGCAGCCAAGACCGTTCTGCGGAAGCTTTCTTT. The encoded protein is CASSQDRSAEAFF.

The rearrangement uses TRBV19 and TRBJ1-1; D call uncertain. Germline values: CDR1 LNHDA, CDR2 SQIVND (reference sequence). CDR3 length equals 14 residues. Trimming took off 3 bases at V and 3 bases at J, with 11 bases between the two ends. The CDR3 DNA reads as TGTGCCAGTAGTATGACGCGGTCAGACACTGAAGCTTTCTTT. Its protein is CASSMTRSDTEAFF.

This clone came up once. The CDR3 loop is CASSLAPSETQYF. The CDR3 DNA reads TGCGCCAGCAGCTTGGCCCCGTCGGAGACCCAGTACTTC. The rearrangement uses TRBV5-1 and TRBJ2-5; D is unclear. The CDR3 sequence is 13 residues long. Germline CDR1 reads SGHRS; CDR2 reads YFSETQ. V shed 0 bases and J shed 5 bases, with 8 bases lying between them.

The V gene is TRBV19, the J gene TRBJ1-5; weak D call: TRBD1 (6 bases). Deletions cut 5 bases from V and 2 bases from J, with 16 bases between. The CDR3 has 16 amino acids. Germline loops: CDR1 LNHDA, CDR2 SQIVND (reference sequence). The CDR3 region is CASSDGGRAGNQPQHF. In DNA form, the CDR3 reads TGTGCCAGTAGTGATGGGGGGCGCGCGGGCAATCAGCCCCAGCATTTT.

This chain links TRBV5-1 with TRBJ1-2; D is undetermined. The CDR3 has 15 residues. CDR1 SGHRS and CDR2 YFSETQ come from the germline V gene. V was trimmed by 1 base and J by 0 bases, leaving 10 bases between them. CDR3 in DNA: TGCGCCAGCAGCTTGACAGTTTCTACTAACTATGGCTACACCTTC. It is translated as CASSLTVSTNYGYTF.

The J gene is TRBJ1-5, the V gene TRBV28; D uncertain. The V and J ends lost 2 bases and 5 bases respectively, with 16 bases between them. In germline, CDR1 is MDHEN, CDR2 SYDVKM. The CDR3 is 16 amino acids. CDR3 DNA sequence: TGTGCCAGCAGTTTAGTGAGGGCCCCCGTTCATCAGCCCCAGCATTTT. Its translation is CASSLVRAPVHQPQHF.

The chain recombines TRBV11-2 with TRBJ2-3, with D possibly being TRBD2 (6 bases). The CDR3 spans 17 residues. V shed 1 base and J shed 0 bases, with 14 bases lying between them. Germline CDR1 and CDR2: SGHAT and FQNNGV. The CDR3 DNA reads TGTGCCAGCAGCTTAGTACGGGGGTCTACTAGCACAGATACGCAGTATTTT. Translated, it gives CASSLVRGSTSTDTQYF.

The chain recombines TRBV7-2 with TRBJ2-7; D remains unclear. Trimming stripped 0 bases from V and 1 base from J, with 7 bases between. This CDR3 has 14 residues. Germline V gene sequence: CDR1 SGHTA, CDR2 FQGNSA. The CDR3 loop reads CASSLAVNSYEQYF. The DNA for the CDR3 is TGTGCCAGCAGCTTAGCTGTGAATTCCTACGAGCAGTACTTC.

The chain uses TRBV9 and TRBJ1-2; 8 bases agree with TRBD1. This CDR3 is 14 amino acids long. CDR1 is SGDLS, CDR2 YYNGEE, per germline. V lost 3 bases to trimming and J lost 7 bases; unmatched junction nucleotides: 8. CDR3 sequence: CASSATGGTGGYTF. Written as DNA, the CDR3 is TGTGCCAGCAGCGCAACAGGGGGTACGGGTGGCTACACCTTC.

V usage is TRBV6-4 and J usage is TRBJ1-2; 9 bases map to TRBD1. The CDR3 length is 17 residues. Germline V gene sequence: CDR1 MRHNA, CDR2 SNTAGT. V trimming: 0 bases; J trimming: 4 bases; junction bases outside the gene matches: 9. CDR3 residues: CASSDSDRGIYPYGYTF. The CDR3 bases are TGTGCCAGCAGTGACTCCGACAGGGGGATCTACCCCTATGGCTACACCTTC.